This TCR beta chain was profiled in a study of cytomegalovirus exposure and HLA in healthy donors. Study background: The platform used for the roughly 130 validation repertoires matched that of the approximately 620 first-cohort repertoires, a later analysis reported. Points from the study as a whole: Under in vitro conditions, a few CMV-associated chains were confirmed as specific for CMV antigens.

Generated by immunoSEQ multiplex PCR, the TCRdb table keeps only in-frame clones and is missing some. The sample yields around 150,000 clones, about 82% seen once. This CDR3 is 14 amino acids long. V lost 0 bases and J 2 bases, leaving 7 bases between the germline ends. Germline CDR1 reads SGHTA; CDR2 reads FQGNSA. To note about this clone: Its specificity is unknown.

The J gene is TRBJ1-1, the V gene TRBV7-2, with no clear D. The TCR sequence derives from a man aged 25 to 40 in good health and CMV-seropositive. The sample taken for sequencing was PBMCs. CDR3 coding DNA: TGTGCCAGCAGCTTAGCCGTACAAAACACTGAAGCTTTCTTT. Encoded protein: CASSLAVQNTEAFF.